This is a list of T cell receptor beta chains from one sample in a study of T-cell memory formation after mild COVID-19. TCRdb used MiXCR to reprocess the 5' RACE reads, holding one entry per CDR3 protein. The sample shows approximately 250,000 distinct CDR3 sequences, around 16% of them seen only once. Sequencing was done on a sample of PBMCs or a T cell subset sorted from them (not recorded which). The source of these receptors is a man aged 18 to 29 who had mild COVID-19 (a few samples of this study predate the infection). Cell type and time point are not known. Both conserved end residues are trimmed from each CDR3. Size values are once, few and many counts, or a class for expanded clones, and some rows have none.

J gene: TRBJ2-2
V gene: TRBV18
clone size: NA
CDR3 protein: ASSSDRTGELF

J gene: TRBJ1-6
V gene: TRBV7-9
clone size: NA
CDR3 protein: ASSLEPGYNSPLH

J gene: TRBJ2-2
V gene: TRBV6-5
clone size: NA
CDR3 protein: ASSSFGAELGELF

J gene: TRBJ2-6
V gene: TRBV6-6
clone size: NA
CDR3 protein: ASSPGTGDPGANVLT

J gene: TRBJ1-2
V gene: TRBV20-1
clone size: few
CDR3 protein: SARDLEGVGYT

J gene: TRBJ1-4
V gene: TRBV4-1
clone size: NA
CDR3 protein: ASSQDGFTNEKLF

J gene: TRBJ1-1
V gene: TRBV7-9
clone size: NA
CDR3 protein: ASSLDRFPEAF

J gene: TRBJ1-2
V gene: TRBV5-1
clone size: NA
CDR3 protein: ASSPGAGPNYGYT

J gene: TRBJ2-3
V gene: TRBV20-1
clone size: many
CDR3 protein: SARAAEGITDTQY

J gene: TRBJ2-2
V gene: TRBV20-1
clone size: many
CDR3 protein: KHRLAGNTGELF

J gene: TRBJ2-3
V gene: TRBV5-6
clone size: many
CDR3 protein: ASSLGAGSSTDTQY

J gene: TRBJ2-6
V gene: TRBV13
clone size: NA
CDR3 protein: ASSSSRPDSGANVLT

J gene: TRBJ2-2
V gene: TRBV6-5
clone size: few
CDR3 protein: ASSYLWGELF

J gene: TRBJ1-1
V gene: TRBV6-2/TRBV6-3
clone size: NA
CDR3 protein: ASRPGSGGTEAF